Listed below are T cell receptor beta chains from one sample, sequenced in a study of blood T cell repertoires in COVID-19. Clones were sequenced by immunoSEQ multiplex PCR, and TCRdb holds only the in-frame ones, with some missing. The table lists 100,000 to 120,000 clones, roughly four fifths of them singletons. Specimen: peripheral blood. These TCRs come from a woman aged 55-69 years with acute or convalescent COVID-19. Each CDR3 is given with its conserved first and last residue. D genes are given only for firm matches. Rows may omit the clone size; those that give it use once, few, many or a size class.

v_call	j_call	d_call	clone_size	cdr3_aa	cdr3_nt
TRBV7-9	TRBJ2-7	TRBD1	-	CASSLGGSWDRVYEQYF	TGTGCCAGCAGCTTAGGAGGGTCCTGGGACAGGGTTTACGAGCAGTACTTC
TRBV18	TRBJ1-3	TRBD1	-	CASSGDSPTGGNTIYF	TGTGCCAGCTCAGGGGACAGTCCCACGGGTGGAAACACCATATATTTT
TRBV19	TRBJ1-2	TRBD1	few	CASSLGTGVGYGYTF	TGTGCCAGTAGTCTCGGGACAGGGGTCGGCTATGGCTACACCTTC
TRBV5-6	TRBJ2-1	-	-	CASSLARERGYNEQFF	TGTGCCAGCAGCTTGGCCAGGGAAAGAGGTTACAATGAGCAGTTCTTC
TRBV14	TRBJ1-6	-	-	CASSQDLPSSYNSPLHF	TGTGCCAGCAGCCAAGATCTTCCCTCTTCCTATAATTCACCCCTCCACTTT
TRBV10-3	TRBJ2-2	-	-	CAISESQGQGTGELFF	TGTGCCATCAGTGAATCTCAGGGGCAGGGCACCGGGGAGCTGTTTTTT
TRBV12-3/TRBV12-4	TRBJ1-6	TRBD1	-	CASSPTGISPLHF	TGTGCCAGCAGCCCGACAGGGATTTCACCCCTCCACTTT
TRBV15	TRBJ1-6	TRBD1	-	CATSRETGFNSPLHF	TGTGCCACCAGCAGAGAGACAGGGTTTAATTCACCCCTCCACTTT
TRBV5-5	TRBJ1-1	-	-	CASSLAGGPGAEAFF	TGTGCCAGCAGCTTGGCCGGCGGGCCCGGGGCTGAAGCTTTCTTT
TRBV6-2/TRBV6-3	TRBJ2-2	-	once	CASSHYRGTGELFF	TGTGCCAGCAGTCATTATCGAGGCACCGGGGAGCTGTTTTTT
TRBV11-3	TRBJ2-5	TRBD2	-	CASSPRGTSGEETQYF	TGTGCCAGCAGCCCCCGGGGGACTAGCGGGGAAGAGACCCAGTACTTC
TRBV6-5	TRBJ1-2	-	-	CAGQPLRGATGGYTF	TGTGCCGGCCAGCCCCTCCGGGGGGCGACTGGGGGCTACACCTTC
TRBV5-1	TRBJ2-7	TRBD1	-	CASSLPGQGYEQYF	TGCGCCAGCAGCTTGCCCGGACAGGGCTACGAGCAGTACTTC
TRBV18	TRBJ1-2	TRBD1	-	CASSPGTDYGYTF	TGTGCCAGCTCACCGGGGACAGACTATGGCTACACCTTC
TRBV15	TRBJ2-5	-	-	CATSRLSGEETQYF	TGTGCCACCAGCAGACTATCGGGGGAGGAGACCCAGTACTTC
TRBV4-2	TRBJ2-7	-	many	CASSQGGRLAQYF	TGTGCCAGCAGCCAAGGGGGCCGCCTGGCGCAGTACTTC
TRBV6-5	TRBJ2-7	TRBD2	-	CASSRAGGTYEQYF	TGTGCCAGCAGCAGAGCGGGGGGGACCTACGAGCAGTACTTC
TRBV3-1/TRBV3-2	TRBJ2-1	-	few	CASSLRLPGDEQFF	TGTGCCAGCAGCCTAAGACTTCCAGGGGATGAGCAGTTCTTC
TRBV12-3/TRBV12-4	TRBJ1-1	TRBD1	-	CASSWDRGTEAFF	TGTGCCAGCAGTTGGGACAGAGGCACTGAAGCTTTCTTT
TRBV24-1	TRBJ1-1	-	-	CATSDLIAGPRRVNTEAFF	TGTGCCACCAGTGATCTAATCGCGGGACCTCGGAGGGTGAACACTGAAGCTTTCTTT
TRBV4-3	TRBJ2-5	-	once	CASSQGRGRQETQYF	TGCGCCAGCAGCCAAGGGAGGGGGCGCCAAGAGACCCAGTACTTC
TRBV6-2/TRBV6-3	TRBJ1-2	TRBD1	-	CASSEGTVATF	TGTGCCAGCAGCGAAGGGACAGTAGCCACCTTC
TRBV7-9	TRBJ2-7	-	-	CASSLAGSPSEQYF	TGTGCCAGCAGCTTAGCTGGCTCCCCCAGCGAGCAGTACTTC
TRBV18	TRBJ1-2	-	-	CASSPMMEGYTF	TGTGCCAGCTCACCAATGATGGAGGGCTACACCTTC
TRBV11-3	TRBJ2-5	TRBD2	-	CASTLSGGGETQYF	TGTGCCAGCACCCTAAGCGGGGGCGGGGAGACCCAGTACTTC
TRBV4-3	TRBJ2-5	-	-	CASSQEALGTQYF	TGCGCCAGCAGCCAAGAGGCTCTTGGGACCCAGTACTTC
TRBV25-1	TRBJ1-5	TRBD1	-	CASSGTAINQPQHF	TGTGCCAGCAGCGGGACAGCTATCAATCAGCCCCAGCATTTT
TRBV11-2	TRBJ1-2	-	few	CASSPTDNYGYTF	TGTGCCAGCAGCCCGACAGATAACTATGGCTACACCTTC
TRBV4-1	TRBJ2-1	-	-	CASSPQALYNEQFF	TGCGCCAGCAGCCCCCAGGCCCTATACAATGAGCAGTTCTTC
TRBV4-3	TRBJ2-7	-	-	CASSHLPGDSYEQYF	TGCGCCAGCAGCCACCTACCGGGAGACTCCTACGAGCAGTACTTC
TRBV6-2/TRBV6-3	TRBJ2-1	-	-	CASSYLSGYNEQFF	TGTGCCAGCAGTTACCTCAGCGGCTACAATGAGCAGTTCTTC
TRBV11-3	TRBJ2-7	-	-	CASSLVAGLQYEQYF	TGTGCCAGCAGCTTAGTAGCAGGGCTCCAATACGAGCAGTACTTC
TRBV30	TRBJ1-6	-	-	CAWSVRVSSLHF	TGTGCCTGGAGTGTACGGGTCAGCTCCCTCCACTTT
TRBV6-2/TRBV6-3	TRBJ1-2	-	-	CASSYLGAGPKNYGYTF	TGTGCCAGCAGTTATTTGGGCGCGGGACCCAAGAACTATGGCTACACCTTC
TRBV19	TRBJ1-1	TRBD1	-	CASSMGTVNTEAFF	TGTGCCAGTAGTATGGGGACAGTGAACACTGAAGCTTTCTTT
TRBV29-1	TRBJ1-1	-	-	CSAPRPGGNTEAFF	TGCAGCGCCCCCCGCCCGGGGGGAAACACTGAAGCTTTCTTT
TRBV5-5	TRBJ1-3	-	-	CASSLWASGNSGNTIYF	TGTGCCAGCAGCTTGTGGGCCTCGGGGAACTCTGGAAACACCATATATTTT
TRBV18	TRBJ1-6	-	-	CASSPDGAGSPLHF	TGTGCCAGCTCACCCGATGGGGCTGGGTCACCCCTCCACTTT
TRBV2	TRBJ2-7	TRBD1	-	CASKTNRQGLTYEQYF	TGTGCCAGCAAAACGAACCGACAGGGGTTGACCTACGAGCAGTACTTC
TRBV9	TRBJ2-3	TRBD2	-	CASSSFSGDTDTQYF	TGTGCCAGCAGTTCGTTCAGCGGGGACACAGATACGCAGTATTTT
TRBV2	TRBJ2-7	-	few	CASSESHSGSYEQYF	TGTGCCAGCAGTGAATCACACTCAGGGTCCTACGAGCAGTACTTC
TRBV16	TRBJ1-4	-	-	CASSQLKGIREKLFF	TGTGCCAGCAGCCAATTGAAGGGGATAAGGGAAAAACTGTTTTTT
TRBV7-3	TRBJ2-5	TRBD2	few	CASSRGGLGETQYF	TGTGCCAGCAGCCGGGGAGGGTTAGGAGAGACCCAGTACTTC
TRBV3-1/TRBV3-2	TRBJ1-2	TRBD1	-	CASRGGRDRGNYGYTF	TGTGCCAGCAGGGGGGGACGGGACAGGGGTAACTATGGCTACACCTTC
TRBV30	TRBJ2-1	-	-	CAGEFIHEQFF	TGTGCCGGAGAATTTATCCATGAGCAGTTCTTC
TRBV24-1	TRBJ1-2	TRBD1	-	CATSEYDRVYGYTF	TGTGCCACCAGTGAATACGACAGGGTCTATGGCTACACCTTC
TRBV4-2	TRBJ1-1	TRBD1	-	CASSPTGVNTEAFF	TGTGCCAGCAGCCCGACAGGGGTGAACACTGAAGCTTTCTTT
TRBV19	TRBJ2-2	TRBD2	-	CASRRLAGATNTGELFF	TGTGCCAGTAGAAGACTAGCGGGGGCCACGAACACCGGGGAGCTGTTTTTT
TRBV24-1	TRBJ2-5	-	-	CATSDTSGGTSETQYF	TGTGCCACCAGTGATACCTCCGGCGGGACCTCGGAGACCCAGTACTTC